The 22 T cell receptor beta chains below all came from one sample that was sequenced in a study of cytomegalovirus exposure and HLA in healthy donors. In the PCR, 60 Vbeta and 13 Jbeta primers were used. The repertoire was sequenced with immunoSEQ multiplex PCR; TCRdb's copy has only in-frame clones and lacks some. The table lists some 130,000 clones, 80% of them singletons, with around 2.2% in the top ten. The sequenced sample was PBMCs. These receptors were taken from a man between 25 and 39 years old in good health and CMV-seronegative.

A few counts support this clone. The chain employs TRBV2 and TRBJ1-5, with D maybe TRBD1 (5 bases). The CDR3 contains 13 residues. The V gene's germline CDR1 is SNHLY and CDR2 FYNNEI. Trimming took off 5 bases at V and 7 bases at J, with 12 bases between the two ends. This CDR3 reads CASSLGEEQPQHF. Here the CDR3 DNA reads TGTGCCAGCAGTTTAGGGGAGGAACAGCCCCAGCATTTT.

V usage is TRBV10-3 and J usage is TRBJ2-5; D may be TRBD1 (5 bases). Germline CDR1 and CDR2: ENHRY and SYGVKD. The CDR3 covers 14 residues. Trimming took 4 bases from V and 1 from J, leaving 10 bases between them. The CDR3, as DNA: TGTGCCATCAGTGGGACAAACCTCCAAGAGACCCAGTACTTC. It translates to CAISGTNLQETQYF.

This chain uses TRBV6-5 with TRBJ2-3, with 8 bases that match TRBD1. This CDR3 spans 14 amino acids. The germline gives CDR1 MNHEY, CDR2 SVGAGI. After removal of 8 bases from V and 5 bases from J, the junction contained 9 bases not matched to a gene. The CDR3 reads CASSEGQVRDTQYF. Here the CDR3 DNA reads TGTGCCAGCTCGGAGGGACAGGTGCGAGATACGCAGTATTTT.

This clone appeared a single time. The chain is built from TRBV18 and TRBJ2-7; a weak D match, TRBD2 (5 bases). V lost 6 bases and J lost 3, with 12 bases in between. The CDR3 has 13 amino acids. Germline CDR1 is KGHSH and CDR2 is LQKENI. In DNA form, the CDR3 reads TGTGCCAGCTCTTCGACTAATAACTACGAGCAGTACTTC. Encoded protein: CASSSTNNYEQYF.

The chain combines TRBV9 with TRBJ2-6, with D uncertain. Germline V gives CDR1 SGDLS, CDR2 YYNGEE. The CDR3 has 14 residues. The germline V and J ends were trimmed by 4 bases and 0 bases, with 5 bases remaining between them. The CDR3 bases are TGTGCCAGCAGCTCCCGCTCTGGGGCCAACGTCCTGACTTTC. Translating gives CASSSRSGANVLTF. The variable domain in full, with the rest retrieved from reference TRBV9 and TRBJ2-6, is DSGVTQTPKHLITATGQRVTLRCSPRSGDLSVYWYQQSLDQGLQFLIQYYNGEERAKGNILERFSAQQFPDLHSELNLSSLELGDSALYFCASSSRSGANVLTFGAGSRLTVL.

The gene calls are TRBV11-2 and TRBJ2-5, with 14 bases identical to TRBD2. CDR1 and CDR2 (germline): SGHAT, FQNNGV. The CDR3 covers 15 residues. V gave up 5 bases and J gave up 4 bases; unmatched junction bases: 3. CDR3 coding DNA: TGTGCCAGCAGCGGACTAGCGGGAGGAGTAGAGACCCAGTACTTC. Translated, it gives CASSGLAGGVETQYF.

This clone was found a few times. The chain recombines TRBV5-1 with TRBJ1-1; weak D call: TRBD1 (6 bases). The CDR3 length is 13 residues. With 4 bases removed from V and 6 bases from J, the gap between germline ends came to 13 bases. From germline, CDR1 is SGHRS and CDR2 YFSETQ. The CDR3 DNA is TGCGCCAGCAGCCGGGGGGACAAGGCTGAAGCTTTCTTT. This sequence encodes CASSRGDKAEAFF.

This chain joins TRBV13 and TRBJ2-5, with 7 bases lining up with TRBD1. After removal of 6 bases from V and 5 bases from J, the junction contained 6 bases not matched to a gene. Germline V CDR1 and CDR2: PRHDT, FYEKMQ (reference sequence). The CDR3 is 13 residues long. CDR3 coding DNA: TGTGCCAGCAGTCCCGGGACAGACGAGACCCAGTACTTC. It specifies CASSPGTDETQYF.

The CDR3 region is CASSRTGEKLFF. The CDR3 DNA follows: TGTGCCAGCAGCCGGACAGGGGAAAAACTGTTTTTT. The genes are TRBV6-5 and TRBJ1-4; TRBD1 agrees at 8 bases. The V gene end was trimmed by 6 bases and the J gene end by 8 bases; junction bases not matched to a gene: 2. The CDR3 covers 12 residues. Per the germline V gene, CDR1 is MNHEY and CDR2 is SVGAGI.

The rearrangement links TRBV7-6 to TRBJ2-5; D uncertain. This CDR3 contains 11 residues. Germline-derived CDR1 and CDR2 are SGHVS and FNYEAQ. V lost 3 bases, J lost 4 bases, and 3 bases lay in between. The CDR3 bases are TGTGCCAGCAGCTTCGGAGAGACCCAGTACTTC. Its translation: CASSFGETQYF.

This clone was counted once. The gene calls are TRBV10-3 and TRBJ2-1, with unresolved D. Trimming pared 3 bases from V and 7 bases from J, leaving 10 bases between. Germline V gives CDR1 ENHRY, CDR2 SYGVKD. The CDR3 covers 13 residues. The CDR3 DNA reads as TGTGCCATCAGTGATCCTGTAGAGAATGAGCAGTTCTTC. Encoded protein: CAISDPVENEQFF.

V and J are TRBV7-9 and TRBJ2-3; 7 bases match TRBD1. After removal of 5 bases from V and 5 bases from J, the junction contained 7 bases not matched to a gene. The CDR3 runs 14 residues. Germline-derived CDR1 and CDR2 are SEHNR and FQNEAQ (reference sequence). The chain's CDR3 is CASSAGTVRDTQYF. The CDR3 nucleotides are TGTGCCAGCAGCGCCGGGACAGTGCGAGATACGCAGTATTTT.

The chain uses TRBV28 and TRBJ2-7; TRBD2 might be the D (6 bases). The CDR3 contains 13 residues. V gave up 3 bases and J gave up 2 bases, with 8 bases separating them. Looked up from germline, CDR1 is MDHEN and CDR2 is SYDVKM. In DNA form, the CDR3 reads TGTGCCAGCAGTTTCCCGGGGGCCTACGAGCAGTACTTC. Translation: CASSFPGAYEQYF. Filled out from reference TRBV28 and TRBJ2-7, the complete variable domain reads DVKVTQSSRYLVKRTGEKVFLECVQDMDHENMFWYRQDPGLGLRLIYFSYDVKMKEKGDIPEGYSVSREKKERFSLILESASTNQTSMYLCASSFPGAYEQYFGPGTRLTVT.

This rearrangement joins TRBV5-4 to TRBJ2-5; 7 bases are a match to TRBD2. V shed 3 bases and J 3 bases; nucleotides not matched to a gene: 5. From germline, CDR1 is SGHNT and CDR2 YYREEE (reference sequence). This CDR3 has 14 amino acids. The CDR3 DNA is TGTGCCAGCAGCTCACAAGCGGGGAAAGAGACCCAGTACTTC. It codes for CASSSQAGKETQYF.

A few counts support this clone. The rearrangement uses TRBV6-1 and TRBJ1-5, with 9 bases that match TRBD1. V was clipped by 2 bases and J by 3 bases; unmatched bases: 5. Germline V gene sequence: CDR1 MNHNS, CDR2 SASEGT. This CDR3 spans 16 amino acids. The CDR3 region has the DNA TGTGCCAGCAGTGAACGACAGGGGGGTCTCAATCAGCCCCAGCATTTT. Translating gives CASSERQGGLNQPQHF.

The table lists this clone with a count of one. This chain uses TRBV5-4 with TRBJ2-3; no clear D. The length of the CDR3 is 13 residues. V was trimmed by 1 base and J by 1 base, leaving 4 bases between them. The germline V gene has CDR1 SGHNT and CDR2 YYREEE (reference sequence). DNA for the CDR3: TGTGCCAGCAGCTTGTATGGCACAGATACGCAGTATTTT. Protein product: CASSLYGTDTQYF.

CDR3 in DNA: TGTGCCAGCAGCCAAGATGGGACTAGCATCCTGGAGTACTTC. It is translated as CASSQDGTSILEYF. The rearrangement joins TRBV14 to TRBJ2-7, with 9 bases identical to TRBD2. This CDR3 region has 14 residues. With V trimmed by 0 bases and J by 11 bases, 8 bases remained unmatched. Germline CDR1 reads SGHDN; CDR2 reads FVKESK. The whole variable domain, remainder taken from reference TRBV14 and TRBJ2-7, is EAGVTQFPSHSVIEKGQTVTLRCDPISGHDNLYWYRRVMGKEIKFLLHFVKESKQDESGMPNNRFLAERTGGTYSTLKVQPAELEDSGVYFCASSQDGTSILEYFGPGTRLTVT.

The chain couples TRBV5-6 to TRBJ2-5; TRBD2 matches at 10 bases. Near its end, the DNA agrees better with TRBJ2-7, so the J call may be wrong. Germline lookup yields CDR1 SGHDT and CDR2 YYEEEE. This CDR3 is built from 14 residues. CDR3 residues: CASSLGLAGVEQYF. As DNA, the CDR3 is TGTGCCAGCAGCTTGGGCCTAGCGGGAGTCGAGCAGTACTTC.

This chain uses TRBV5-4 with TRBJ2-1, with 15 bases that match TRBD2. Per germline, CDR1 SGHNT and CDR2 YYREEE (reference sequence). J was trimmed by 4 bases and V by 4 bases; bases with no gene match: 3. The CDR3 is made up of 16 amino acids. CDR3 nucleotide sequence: TGTGCCAGCAGCGGACTAGCGGGAGGGGGATACAATGAGCAGTTCTTC. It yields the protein CASSGLAGGGYNEQFF.

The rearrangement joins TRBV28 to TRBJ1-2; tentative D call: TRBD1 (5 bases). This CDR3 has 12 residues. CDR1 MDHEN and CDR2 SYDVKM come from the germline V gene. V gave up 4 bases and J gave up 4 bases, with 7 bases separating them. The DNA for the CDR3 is TGTGCCAGCAGTTCGGGACTCTATGGCTACACCTTC. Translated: CASSSGLYGYTF.

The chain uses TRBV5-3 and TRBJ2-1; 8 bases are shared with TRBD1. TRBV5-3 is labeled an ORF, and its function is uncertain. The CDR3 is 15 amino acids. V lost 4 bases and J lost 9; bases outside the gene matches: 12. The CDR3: CARSPRQGTRFEQFF. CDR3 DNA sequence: TGTGCCAGAAGCCCCAGACAGGGGACCCGCTTTGAGCAGTTCTTC.

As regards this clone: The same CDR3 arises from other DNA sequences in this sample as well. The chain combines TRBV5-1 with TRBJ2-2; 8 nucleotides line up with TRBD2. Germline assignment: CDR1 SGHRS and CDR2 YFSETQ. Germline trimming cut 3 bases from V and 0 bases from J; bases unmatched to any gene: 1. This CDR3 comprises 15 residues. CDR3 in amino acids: CASSWGLANTGELFF. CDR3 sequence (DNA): TGCGCCAGCAGCTGGGGACTAGCGAACACCGGGGAGCTGTTTTTT.